A selection of T cell receptor beta chains follows, all from one sample in a study of identical twins. One entry per CDR3 protein, called by TCRdb with MiXCR from the 5' RACE reads. The sample comprises roughly 720,000 distinct CDR3 sequences, over 15% of which are singletons, and around 13% rests with the top ten. This sample was also put to use in a study of T cells expressing NK-cell markers.

Sequences were obtained from PBMCs. These receptors came from a woman under 30 in good health. The CDR3 runs from the conserved cysteine through the conserved F or W. D genes are given only for firm matches. Clone size is stated in some rows and not others, as once, few, many or a class when expanded.

v_call: TRBV21-1
clone_size: .
d_call: .
j_call: TRBJ2-5
cdr3_nt: TGTGCCATTACCAAGGGGGAGAAGCTGAAGACCCAGTACTTC
cdr3_aa: CAITKGEKLKTQYF

v_call: TRBV29-1
clone_size: few
d_call: .
j_call: TRBJ2-2
cdr3_nt: TGCAGCGGAACGAGCGCTGACCACCGGGAGCTGTTTTTT
cdr3_aa: CSGTSADHRELFF

v_call: TRBV10-3
clone_size: many
d_call: TRBD1
j_call: TRBJ2-7
cdr3_nt: TGTGCCATCAGTGAGTCGACAGGGCTAAACGAGCAGTACTTC
cdr3_aa: CAISESTGLNEQYF

v_call: TRBV15
clone_size: .
d_call: .
j_call: TRBJ2-1
cdr3_nt: TGTGCCACCAGCAGATTCTCCAGTGAGCAGTTCTTC
cdr3_aa: CATSRFSSEQFF

v_call: TRBV12-3/TRBV12-4
clone_size: few
d_call: .
j_call: TRBJ2-2
cdr3_nt: TGTGCCAGCAGCGGGGGCCTCAACGGGGAGCTGTTTTTT
cdr3_aa: CASSGGLNGELFF

v_call: TRBV6-4
clone_size: few
d_call: .
j_call: TRBJ1-2
cdr3_nt: TGTGCCAGCAGCGAAAACAGGGTAACAGGCTACACCTTC
cdr3_aa: CASSENRVTGYTF

v_call: TRBV2
clone_size: few
d_call: .
j_call: TRBJ2-2
cdr3_nt: TGTGCCAGCGATAAACAGGGCACCGGGGAGCTGTTTTTT
cdr3_aa: CASDKQGTGELFF

v_call: TRBV6-1
clone_size: .
d_call: TRBD2
j_call: TRBJ2-1
cdr3_nt: TGTGCCAGCAGGGGGCCGGGGACTAGAAGAAGACATGAGCAGTTCTTC
cdr3_aa: CASRGPGTRRRHEQFF

v_call: TRBV5-1
clone_size: many
d_call: TRBD2
j_call: TRBJ2-1
cdr3_nt: TGCGCCAGCAGATCTAAGGGACTAAGTTTCCAAAGCTCCTACAATGAGCAGTTCTTC
cdr3_aa: CASRSKGLSFQSSYNEQFF

v_call: TRBV27
clone_size: .
d_call: TRBD2
j_call: TRBJ2-1
cdr3_nt: TGTGCCAGCAGTGTCTCGCCCCTGCTAGCGGGAAGCAATGAGCAGTTCTTC
cdr3_aa: CASSVSPLLAGSNEQFF

v_call: TRBV18
clone_size: .
d_call: TRBD1
j_call: TRBJ2-1
cdr3_nt: TGTGCCAGCACGGGGACAGTCAATGACGCCCGGGGGTTCTTC
cdr3_aa: CASTGTVNDARGFF

v_call: TRBV20-1
clone_size: few
d_call: TRBD1
j_call: TRBJ2-7
cdr3_nt: TGCAGTGCGGGACAGAGCTCCTACGAGCAGTACTTC
cdr3_aa: CSAGQSSYEQYF

v_call: TRBV7-9
clone_size: few
d_call: .
j_call: TRBJ2-1
cdr3_nt: TGTGCCAGCAGCTTAGTGATCCAGGGCGATGAGCAGTTCTTC
cdr3_aa: CASSLVIQGDEQFF

v_call: TRBV2
clone_size: few
d_call: TRBD2
j_call: TRBJ2-7
cdr3_nt: TGTGCCAGCAGTGAACAGGGACTAGCTGTGAACGAGCAGTACTTC
cdr3_aa: CASSEQGLAVNEQYF

v_call: TRBV21-1
clone_size: few
d_call: .
j_call: TRBJ2-3
cdr3_nt: TGTGCCAGCAGCAAAGAGGGTAGCGGGGGGGGAACAGATACGCAGTATTTT
cdr3_aa: CASSKEGSGGGTDTQYF

v_call: TRBV20-1
clone_size: few
d_call: .
j_call: TRBJ2-3
cdr3_nt: TGCAGTGCGCTGACACGGCGGGAAGCAGATACGCAGTATTTT
cdr3_aa: CSALTRREADTQYF

v_call: TRBV12-3/TRBV12-4
clone_size: many
d_call: .
j_call: TRBJ1-2
cdr3_nt: TGTGCCAGCAGTTTGTCAGGAAAAAACTATGGCTACACCTTC
cdr3_aa: CASSLSGKNYGYTF

v_call: TRBV20-1
clone_size: few
d_call: TRBD1
j_call: TRBJ2-2
cdr3_nt: TGCAGTGCTTTAGACAGGGGGCTTTGGGGGGAGCTGTTTTTT
cdr3_aa: CSALDRGLWGELFF

v_call: TRBV20-1
clone_size: .
d_call: .
j_call: TRBJ2-7
cdr3_nt: TGCAGTGCTTATTTCTCCTACGAGCAGTACTTC
cdr3_aa: CSAYFSYEQYF

v_call: TRBV29-1
clone_size: .
d_call: .
j_call: TRBJ2-7
cdr3_nt: TGCAGCGCAAAGCTGGGCAGATACGAGCAGTACTTC
cdr3_aa: CSAKLGRYEQYF

v_call: TRBV4-1
clone_size: few
d_call: .
j_call: TRBJ2-7
cdr3_nt: TGCGCCAGCAGCCACCGGACGGGAAGCTCCTACGAGCAGTACTTC
cdr3_aa: CASSHRTGSSYEQYF

v_call: TRBV4-1
clone_size: .
d_call: .
j_call: TRBJ2-2
cdr3_nt: TGCGCCAGCAGCCAACCTGGCTGGACCGGGGAGCTGTTTTTT
cdr3_aa: CASSQPGWTGELFF

v_call: TRBV12-3/TRBV12-4
clone_size: .
d_call: TRBD2
j_call: TRBJ2-2
cdr3_nt: TGTGCCAGCAGAGGGACGGCGGGGGACACCGGGGAGCTGTTTTTT
cdr3_aa: CASRGTAGDTGELFF

v_call: TRBV6-5
clone_size: .
d_call: .
j_call: TRBJ2-7
cdr3_nt: TGTGCCAGCACGGACGGGTTCAAAGAGCAGTACTTC
cdr3_aa: CASTDGFKEQYF

v_call: TRBV10-3
clone_size: few
d_call: .
j_call: TRBJ1-1
cdr3_nt: TGTGCCATCAGTGAGTTGAAGAACACTGAAGCTTTCTTT
cdr3_aa: CAISELKNTEAFF

v_call: TRBV7-6
clone_size: few
d_call: TRBD1
j_call: TRBJ1-5
cdr3_nt: TGTGCCAGCAGCCCGCGACAGGGTGGAGGGACCCAGCATTTT
cdr3_aa: CASSPRQGGGTQHF

v_call: TRBV5-1
clone_size: few
d_call: TRBD1
j_call: TRBJ1-1
cdr3_nt: TGCGCCAGCAGCCGGGTCACAGGGGGCACTGAAGCTTTCTTT
cdr3_aa: CASSRVTGGTEAFF

v_call: TRBV5-6
clone_size: few
d_call: .
j_call: TRBJ1-1
cdr3_nt: TGTGCCAGCAACCTACAGGGTAACATGAACACTGAAGCTTTCTTT
cdr3_aa: CASNLQGNMNTEAFF

v_call: TRBV10-3
clone_size: .
d_call: TRBD2
j_call: TRBJ2-1
cdr3_nt: TGTGCCATCAGTGGTCAGCAGCAGGCTAGCGGGAGCCATGAGCAGTTCTTC
cdr3_aa: CAISGQQQASGSHEQFF

v_call: TRBV12-3/TRBV12-4
clone_size: once
d_call: .
j_call: TRBJ2-3
cdr3_nt: TGTGCCAGCAGTTCTCGGGATTTGGGGCAGTATTTT
cdr3_aa: CASSSRDLGQYF

v_call: TRBV9
clone_size: .
d_call: TRBD1
j_call: TRBJ2-3
cdr3_nt: TGTGCCAGCACCACCGACAGGGGGCGGACAGATACGCAGTATTTT
cdr3_aa: CASTTDRGRTDTQYF

v_call: TRBV12-3/TRBV12-4
clone_size: many
d_call: .
j_call: TRBJ1-2
cdr3_nt: TGTGCCAGCACCCTGAACAGGGTTTTTGGTGGCTACACCTTC
cdr3_aa: CASTLNRVFGGYTF

v_call: TRBV12-5
clone_size: few
d_call: .
j_call: TRBJ2-7
cdr3_nt: TGTGCTAGTGGTCCGGAGATATACGGGCAGTACTTC
cdr3_aa: CASGPEIYGQYF

v_call: TRBV29-1
clone_size: few
d_call: .
j_call: TRBJ2-5
cdr3_nt: TGCAGCGTCGCGACAGTCCAAGAGACCCAGTACTTC
cdr3_aa: CSVATVQETQYF

v_call: TRBV6-1
clone_size: few
d_call: .
j_call: TRBJ1-1
cdr3_nt: TGTGCCAGCAGTGAATTGGCGGTGACAGCGAACACTGAAGCTTTCTTT
cdr3_aa: CASSELAVTANTEAFF

v_call: TRBV20-1
clone_size: .
d_call: TRBD1
j_call: TRBJ2-7
cdr3_nt: TGCAGTGCTAAAAAGGGGGCCCAACCCTACGAGCAGTACTTC
cdr3_aa: CSAKKGAQPYEQYF

v_call: TRBV7-8
clone_size: few
d_call: TRBD2
j_call: TRBJ2-1
cdr3_nt: TGTGCCAGCAGCTTAGTTTCTGGGACTATCGGCAATGAGCAGTTCTTC
cdr3_aa: CASSLVSGTIGNEQFF

v_call: TRBV7-3
clone_size: .
d_call: TRBD2
j_call: TRBJ2-1
cdr3_nt: TGTGCCAGCGGTTACGGGGGGGCCTACAATGAGCAGTTCTTC
cdr3_aa: CASGYGGAYNEQFF

v_call: TRBV12-3/TRBV12-4
clone_size: .
d_call: .
j_call: TRBJ1-2
cdr3_nt: TGTGCCAGCAGACGTAGACAGGTGGCGAACTATGGCTACACCTTC
cdr3_aa: CASRRRQVANYGYTF

v_call: TRBV3-1
clone_size: .
d_call: TRBD1
j_call: TRBJ1-6
cdr3_nt: TGTGCCAGCAGCCGCACAGGGGACTATGATAATTCACCCCTCCACTTT
cdr3_aa: CASSRTGDYDNSPLHF